Here is one TCR beta chain with its context. Only in-frame clones appear in the TCRdb table, and some are missing; sequencing was by immunoSEQ multiplex PCR. This sample has roughly 21,000 clones, with roughly four fifths found just once. Trimming shortened V by 4 bases and J by 0 bases, and 10 bases separated the two germline ends. The V gene's germline CDR1 is LNHDA and CDR2 SQIVND (reference sequence). The CDR3 is 15 amino acids. This sample was taken from a study of blood T cell repertoires in COVID-19. Sequences were obtained from peripheral blood. This TCR came from a human donor in a cohort sampled during active COVID-19. The chain has TRBV19 and TRBJ1-5, with TRBD1 as a possible D gene (6 bases). CDR3 loop: CASSNDRSSNQPQHF. CDR3 DNA sequence: TGTGCCAGTAGTAACGACAGGAGTAGCAATCAGCCCCAGCATTTT.